The text below deals with one TCR beta chain. Its specificity is not known. The data are from a study of graft-versus-host responses after intestinal transplantation. The wider study: Among the recipients, transplants were multivisceral, liver-intestinal, or isolated intestinal.

Here immunoSEQ multiplex PCR was the method, and the copy in TCRdb shows in-frame clones only, minus some. Here the sample spans 35,000 to 45,000 clones, about 92% being singletons. Between the trimmed V and J ends, which lost 7 bases and 0 bases, there was a span of 12 bases. There are 14 residues in the CDR3. Looked up from germline, CDR1 is LNHDA and CDR2 is SQIVND (reference sequence). Notes on the study in general: Graft-versus-host to host-versus-graft clonal ratios in allografts were high in patients with graft-donor T cell macrochimerism.

Sequencing was performed on PBMCs, taken 734 days after intestinal transplantation. The V gene is TRBV19, the J gene TRBJ1-1, with D tentatively TRBD1 (5 bases). This TCR was recovered from a human patient who received an intestinal transplant, so some T cells may come from the graft donor. For the CDR3, the DNA is TGTGCCAGTAACTACTGGGGGATGAACACTGAAGCTTTCTTT. The encoded protein is CASNYWGMNTEAFF.